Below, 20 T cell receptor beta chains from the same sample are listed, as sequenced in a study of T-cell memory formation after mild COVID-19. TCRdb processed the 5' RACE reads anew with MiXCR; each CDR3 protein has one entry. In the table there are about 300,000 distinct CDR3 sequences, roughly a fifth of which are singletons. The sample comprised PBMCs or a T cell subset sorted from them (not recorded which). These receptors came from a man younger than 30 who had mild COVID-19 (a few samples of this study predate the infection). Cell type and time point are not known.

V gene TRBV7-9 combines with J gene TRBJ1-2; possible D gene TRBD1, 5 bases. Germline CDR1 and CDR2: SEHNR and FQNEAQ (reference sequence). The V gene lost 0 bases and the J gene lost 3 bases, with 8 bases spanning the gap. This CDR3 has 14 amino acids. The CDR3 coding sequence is TGTGCCAGCAGCTTAGCCCAGGGAGACTATGGCTACACCTTC. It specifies CASSLAQGDYGYTF. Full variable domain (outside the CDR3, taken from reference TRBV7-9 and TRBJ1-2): DTGVSQNPRHKITKRGQNVTFRCDPISEHNRLYWYRQTLGQGPEFLTYFQNEAQLEKSRLLSDRFSAERPKGSFSTLEIQRTEQGDSAMYLCASSLAQGDYGYTFGSGTRLTVV.

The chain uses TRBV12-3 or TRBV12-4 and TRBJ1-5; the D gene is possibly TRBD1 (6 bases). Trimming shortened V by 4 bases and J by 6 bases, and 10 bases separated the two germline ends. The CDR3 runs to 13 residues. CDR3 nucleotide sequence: TGTGCCAGCAGTTGGGAGACAGGTCAGCCCCAGCATTTT. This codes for CASSWETGQPQHF.

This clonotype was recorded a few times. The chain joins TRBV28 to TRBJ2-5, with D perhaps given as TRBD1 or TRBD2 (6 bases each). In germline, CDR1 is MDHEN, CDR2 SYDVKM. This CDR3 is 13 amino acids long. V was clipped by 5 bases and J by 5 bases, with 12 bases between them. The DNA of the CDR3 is TGTGCCAGCAGTCGGCAGGGGACTGAGACCCAGTACTTC. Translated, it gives CASSRQGTETQYF.

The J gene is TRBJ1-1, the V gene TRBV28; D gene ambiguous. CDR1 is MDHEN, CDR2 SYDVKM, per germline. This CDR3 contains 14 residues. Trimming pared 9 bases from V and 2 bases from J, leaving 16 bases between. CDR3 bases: TGTGCCAGTCTCCCCCAGGCCTTCAACACTGAAGCTTTCTTT. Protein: CASLPQAFNTEAFF.

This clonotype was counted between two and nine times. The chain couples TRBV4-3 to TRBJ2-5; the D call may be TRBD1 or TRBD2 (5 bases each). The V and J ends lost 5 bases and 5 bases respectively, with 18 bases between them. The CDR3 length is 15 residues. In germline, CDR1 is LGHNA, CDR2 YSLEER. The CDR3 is CASSRVGRGEETQYF. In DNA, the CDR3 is TGCGCCAGCAGCAGGGTAGGCAGAGGGGAGGAGACCCAGTACTTC.

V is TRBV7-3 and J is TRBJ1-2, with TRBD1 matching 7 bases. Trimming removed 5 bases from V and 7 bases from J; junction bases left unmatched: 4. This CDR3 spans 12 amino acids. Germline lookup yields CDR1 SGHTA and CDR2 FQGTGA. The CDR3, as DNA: TGTGCCAGCAGCGCCACAGGGGTTGGCTACACCTTC. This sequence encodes CASSATGVGYTF.

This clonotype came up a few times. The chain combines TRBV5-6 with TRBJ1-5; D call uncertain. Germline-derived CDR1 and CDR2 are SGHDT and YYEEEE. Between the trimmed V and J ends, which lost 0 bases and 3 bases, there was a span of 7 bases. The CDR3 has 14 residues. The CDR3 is CASSLGRHNQPQHF. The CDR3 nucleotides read TGTGCCAGCAGCTTGGGACGGCACAATCAGCCCCAGCATTTT. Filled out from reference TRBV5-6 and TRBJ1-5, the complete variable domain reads DAGVTQSPTHLIKTRGQQVTLRCSPKSGHDTVSWYQQALGQGPQFIFQYYEEEERQRGNFPDRFSGHQFPNYSSELNVNALLLGDSALYLCASSLGRHNQPQHFGDGTRLSIL.

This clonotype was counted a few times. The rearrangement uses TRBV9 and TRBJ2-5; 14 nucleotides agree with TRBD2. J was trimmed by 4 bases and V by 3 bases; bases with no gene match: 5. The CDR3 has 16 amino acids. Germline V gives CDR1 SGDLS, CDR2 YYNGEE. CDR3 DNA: TGTGCCAGCAGCGGACTAGCGGGGGGGCCTTCAGAGACCCAGTACTTC. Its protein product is CASSGLAGGPSETQYF.

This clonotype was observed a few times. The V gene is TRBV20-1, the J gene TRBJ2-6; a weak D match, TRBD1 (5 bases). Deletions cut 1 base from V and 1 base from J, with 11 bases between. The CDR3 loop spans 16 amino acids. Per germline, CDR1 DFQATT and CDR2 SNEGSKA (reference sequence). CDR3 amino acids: CSARVVAGSGANVLTF. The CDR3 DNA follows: TGCAGTGCTAGAGTGGTCGCAGGGTCTGGGGCCAACGTCCTGACTTTC.

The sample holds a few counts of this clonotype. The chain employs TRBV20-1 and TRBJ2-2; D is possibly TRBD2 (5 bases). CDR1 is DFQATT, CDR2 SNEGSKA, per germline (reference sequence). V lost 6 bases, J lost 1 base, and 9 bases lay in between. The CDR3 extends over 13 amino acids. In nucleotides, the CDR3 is TGCAGTGCCAACCGGGGGAACACCGGGGAGCTGTTTTTT. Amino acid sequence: CSANRGNTGELFF.

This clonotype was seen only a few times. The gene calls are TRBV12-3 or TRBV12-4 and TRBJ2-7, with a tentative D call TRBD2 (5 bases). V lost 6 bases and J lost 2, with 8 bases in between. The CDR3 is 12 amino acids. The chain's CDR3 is CASSRGPYEQYF. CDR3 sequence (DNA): TGTGCCAGCAGCCGAGGGCCCTACGAGCAGTACTTC.

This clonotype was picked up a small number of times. The CDR3 sequence: CAISGGTSGGPYEQYV. In DNA, the CDR3 is TGTGCCATCAGTGGGGGGACTAGCGGGGGTCCCTACGAGCAGTACGTC. J is TRBJ2-7 and V is TRBV10-3; 14 bases map to TRBD2. Germline lookup yields CDR1 ENHRY and CDR2 SYGVKD. Losses at the gene ends were 4 bases for V and 2 bases for J; bases not matched to a gene: 4. There are 16 residues in the CDR3.

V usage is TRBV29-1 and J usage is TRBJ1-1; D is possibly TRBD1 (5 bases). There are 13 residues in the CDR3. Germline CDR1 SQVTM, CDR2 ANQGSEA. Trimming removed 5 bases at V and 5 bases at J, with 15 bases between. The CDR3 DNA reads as TGCAGCGTTCGGGGGGTTTTGAGGACTGAAGCTTTCTTT. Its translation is CSVRGVLRTEAFF.

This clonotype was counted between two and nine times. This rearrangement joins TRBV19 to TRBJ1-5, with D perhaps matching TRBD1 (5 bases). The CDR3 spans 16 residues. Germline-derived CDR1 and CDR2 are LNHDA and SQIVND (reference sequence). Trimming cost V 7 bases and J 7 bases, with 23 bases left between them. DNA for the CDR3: TGTGCCAGTATACCCGTGGGGGGTTCAGCGGGACAGCCCCAGCATTTT. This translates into CASIPVGGSAGQPQHF.

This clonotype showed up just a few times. Here the CDR3 DNA reads TGTGCCAGCAGTTTCTCGGACGGCTACGAGCAGTACTTC. Translation gives CASSFSDGYEQYF. The rearrangement uses TRBV27 and TRBJ2-7; D is undetermined. Germline V gives CDR1 MNHEY, CDR2 SMNVEV (reference sequence). V lost 3 bases, J lost 3 bases, and 9 bases lay in between. CDR3 size: 13 residues.

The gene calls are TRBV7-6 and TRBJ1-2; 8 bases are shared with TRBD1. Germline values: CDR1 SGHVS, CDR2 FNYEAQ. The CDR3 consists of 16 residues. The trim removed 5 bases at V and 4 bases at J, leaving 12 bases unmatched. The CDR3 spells CASSPQTGEISYGYTF. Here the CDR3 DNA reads TGTGCCAGCAGCCCGCAGACAGGGGAGATCTCCTATGGCTACACCTTC.

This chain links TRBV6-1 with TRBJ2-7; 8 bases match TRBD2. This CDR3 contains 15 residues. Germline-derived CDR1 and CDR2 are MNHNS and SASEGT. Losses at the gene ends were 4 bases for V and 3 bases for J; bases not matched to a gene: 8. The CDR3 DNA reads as TGTGCCAGCAGTGCGGTTAGCGGGGTGGACTACGAGCAGTACTTC. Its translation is CASSAVSGVDYEQYF.

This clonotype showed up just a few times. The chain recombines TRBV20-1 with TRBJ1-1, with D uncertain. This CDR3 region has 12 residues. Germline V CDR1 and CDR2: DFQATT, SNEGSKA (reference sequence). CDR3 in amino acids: CRAQLGNTEAFF. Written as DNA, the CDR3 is TGCAGGGCCCAGCTAGGGAACACTGAAGCTTTCTTT.

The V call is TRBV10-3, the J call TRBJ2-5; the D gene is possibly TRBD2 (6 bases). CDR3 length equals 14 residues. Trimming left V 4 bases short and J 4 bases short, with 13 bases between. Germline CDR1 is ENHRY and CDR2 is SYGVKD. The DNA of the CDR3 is TGTGCCATCAGTGCCGCTAGCGTGGGAGAGACCCAGTACTTC. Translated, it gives CAISAASVGETQYF.

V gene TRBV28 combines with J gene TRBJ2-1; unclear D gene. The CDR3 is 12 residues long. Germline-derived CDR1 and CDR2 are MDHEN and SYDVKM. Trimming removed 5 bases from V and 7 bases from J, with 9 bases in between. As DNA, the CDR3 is TGTGCCAGCAGTATCCTTTTGAATGAGCAGTTCTTC. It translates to CASSILLNEQFF.